The clone carrying this T cell receptor beta chain was seen a few times. After removal of 2 bases from V and 4 bases from J, the junction contained 5 bases not matched to a gene. The CDR3 extends over 16 amino acids. The source of the sample is a study of beta chain features in type 1 diabetes. Every isolated RNA sample was fully reverse transcribed, so sequencing captured expressed TCRB transcripts. Produced via immunoSEQ multiplex PCR; TCRdb's table is partial and in-frame only. The repertoire has about 470,000 clones, over 25% of them found once; the top ten carry about 0.06%. Sequenced input: naive CD4+ T cells from blood. The TCR was taken from a young man in good health. This chain uses TRBV23-1 with TRBJ1-4, with 9 bases identical to TRBD1. TRBV23-1 is labeled an ORF, and its function is uncertain. CDR3 loop: CASSQRWTGDNEKLFF. The CDR3 nucleotides read TGCGCCAGCAGTCAACGGTGGACAGGGGATAATGAAAAACTGTTTTTT.